This is a list of T cell receptor beta chains from one sample in a study of T cell changes during pregnancy in multiple sclerosis. Clones were read by immunoSEQ multiplex PCR, and TCRdb kept only the in-frame ones, dropping some. The sample holds some 59,000 clones, roughly 87% seen once. The sample consisted of peripheral blood, taken in the first trimester of pregnancy. All receptors come from a female donor with multiple sclerosis, enrolled in a pregnancy study. CDR3s leave out the opening cysteine and the closing phenylalanine or tryptophan.

TRBV6-6	TRBJ1-6	ASSSSDRGWNSPLH
TRBV5-1	TRBJ2-3	ASSTENTDTQY
TRBV18	TRBJ1-1	ASSRDTEMNTEAF
TRBV10-3	TRBJ2-3	AISPSLLAEGTDTQY
TRBV5-1	TRBJ1-3	ASSYGEGNTIY
TRBV7-9	TRBJ2-7	ASSSLGEGKY
TRBV11-2	TRBJ1-1	ASRRIVRAEAF
TRBV30	TRBJ2-1	AWSLVGRKNEQF
TRBV27	TRBJ1-2	ASSLGGDYGYT
TRBV7-9	TRBJ2-5	ASSGENRVQETQY
TRBV7-2	TRBJ2-5	ASSPLAVLTQY
TRBV13	TRBJ2-7	ASSAQGFRSSYEQY
TRBV30	TRBJ1-6	AWTRSGGANSPLH
TRBV10-1	TRBJ2-4	ASSEGTGYRGLTKNIQY
TRBV4-2	TRBJ2-1	ASSRGVGRSSYNEQF
TRBV4-2	TRBJ2-1	ASSQGLDRMEYNEQF
TRBV29-1	TRBJ1-2	SVWVMDTGYT
TRBV5-1	TRBJ2-5	ASSFRDRNQETQY
TRBV19	TRBJ2-1	ASSATSGLYNEQF
TRBV15	TRBJ1-2	ATSARRDGDGYT
TRBV30	TRBJ1-2	AWSPGSLRGYT
TRBV6-5	TRBJ2-5	ASSSGTGVETQY
TRBV6-4	TRBJ2-3	ASSDSSSGDTDTQY
TRBV21-1	TRBJ2-7	ASSKAKRQGAAYEQY
TRBV18	TRBJ2-3	ASSFRPGLAETSSTDTQY
TRBV9	TRBJ1-1	ASSAAGDTEAF
TRBV7-2	TRBJ2-5	ASSPNGQVTETQY
TRBV6-1	TRBJ1-3	ASSEQGYSGNTIY
TRBV6-1	TRBJ1-1	ASSDRLGLRLTEAF
TRBV13	TRBJ2-7	ASSPSDRDSYEQY
TRBV6-6	TRBJ2-3	ASSDLAGGADTQY
TRBV7-9	TRBJ1-1	ASSLEASSRGRGAF
TRBV5-5	TRBJ1-3	ASSLEYSSGNTIY
TRBV6-5	TRBJ2-7	ASSRDRVEYEQY
TRBV19	TRBJ1-2	ASTPGDRSVPPNYGYT
TRBV30	TRBJ1-5	ACQQGEQPQH
TRBV10-3	TRBJ2-1	AITRGGTSGENNEQF
TRBV7-2	TRBJ2-7	ASSLSGGAGVLEQY
TRBV5-6	TRBJ1-1	ASSYQQGTEAF
TRBV7-8	TRBJ1-5	ASSFRPGGDQPQH
TRBV7-9	TRBJ1-2	ASSLSGGGYT
TRBV14	TRBJ1-2	ASSQVGSYGYT
TRBV28	TRBJ2-7	ASSPGYSLHEQY
TRBV10-1	TRBJ2-3	ASSESSGDTQY
TRBV7-6	TRBJ2-1	ASSLGGTSGLYNEQF
TRBV6-5	TRBJ1-1	ASRSPFGNTEAF
TRBV9	TRBJ2-1	ASSVGSSGSVINEQF
TRBV7-9	TRBJ1-1	ASSLVTSTEAF
TRBV5-6	TRBJ1-5	ASSLQNGEPQH
TRBV19	TRBJ2-7	ASSSLGRGGAYEQY
TRBV2	TRBJ1-2	ASSDRGYT
TRBV9	TRBJ2-1	ASSAPGTGGPHEQF